Listed below are T cell receptor beta chains from one sample, sequenced in a study of T cells in Graves' hyperthyroidism and ophthalmopathy. TCRdb ran MiXCR on the multiplex PCR reads and lists one entry per CDR3 protein. Of roughly 580,000 distinct CDR3 sequences detected, around 14% appear once; the ten largest clones hold 4.5% to 6%. Sequencing was done on a sample of blood. The receptors were gathered from a woman aged 25 to 39 with Graves' hyperthyroidism that later progressed to Graves' ophthalmopathy. Each CDR3 is given without its conserved first and last residue. Fields, in order: clone size, V gene, J gene, CDR3 protein. Part of the rows lack a size; the others show once, few, many or a class for expanded clones.

>many|TRBV19|TRBJ2-3
ASSYLGGGTDTQY
>few|TRBV18|TRBJ2-5
ASSLQDRRETQY
>many|TRBV2|TRBJ2-7
ASRGSRDYEQY
>.|TRBV20-1|TRBJ2-7
SARVGGSGYEQY
>few|TRBV3-1|TRBJ2-3
ASSQDASGLATDTQY
>few|TRBV18|TRBJ2-1
ASSVAGTSGRSEQF
>many|TRBV30|TRBJ2-1
AQTDYNEQF
>few|TRBV27|TRBJ1-2
ASSWDSSRDYYGYT
>once|TRBV20-1|TRBJ1-2
SARVKTDYGYT
>many|TRBV12-5|TRBJ1-2
ASGPGQVRYGYT
>many|TRBV28|TRBJ2-3
ASSFAGHTDTQY
>many|TRBV30|TRBJ2-7
AWSVASGSYEQY
>many|TRBV27|TRBJ1-2
ASSSVDREHYGYT
>few|TRBV28|TRBJ1-3
ASIAGTDRNTIY
>many|TRBV12-3/TRBV12-4|TRBJ1-1
AAVMDTEAF
>many|TRBV19|TRBJ1-4
ASSPTGITNEKLF
>once|TRBV6-9|TRBJ1-4
ASSYGTGVGEKLF
>many|TRBV20-1|TRBJ2-7
SATNPGGVSYEQY
>many|TRBV2|TRBJ2-3
ASGWTSTDTQY
>many|TRBV20-1|TRBJ2-1
SASRGAGLAGGPIYNEQF
>many|TRBV28|TRBJ2-2
ASSARLAVNTGELF
>.|TRBV20-1|TRBJ1-2
SALRQPNYGYT
>many|TRBV12-3/TRBV12-4|TRBJ1-1
ASSFGWGAEAF
>many|TRBV19|TRBJ2-5
ASSPPPAGVETQY
>few|TRBV12-3/TRBV12-4|TRBJ1-5
ASTLMIGRTNQPQH
>many|TRBV6-5|TRBJ1-5
ASSYSVLEGSPQH
>.|TRBV5-6|TRBJ2-1
ASSPEVFEESYNEQF
>many|TRBV5-5|TRBJ1-6
ASSFRQGDYLNSPLH
>many|TRBV19|TRBJ2-7
ASSISRAYEQY
>many|TRBV6-1|TRBJ1-1
ASWGENTEAF
>.|TRBV7-2|TRBJ2-7
ASSFKLQNYEQY
>.|TRBV28|TRBJ2-7
ASYGGTAAIYEQY
>few|TRBV28|TRBJ2-4
ASSSPSFEPY
>many|TRBV12-5|TRBJ1-1
ASDLTGGGTEAF
>many|TRBV27|TRBJ2-6
ASKARGVGGGGPNVLT
>many|TRBV27|TRBJ2-7
ASRGGMSSYEQY
>.|TRBV4-2|TRBJ2-1
ASSQESLAAAGNEQF
>many|TRBV12-3/TRBV12-4|TRBJ2-1
ASRRGEQYNEQF
>many|TRBV20-1|TRBJ2-3
SAMSLLAGGDTQY
>.|TRBV18|TRBJ2-2
ASSPSSSGYTGELF
>many|TRBV12-3/TRBV12-4|TRBJ2-5
ASRKTGGKETQY
>.|TRBV14|TRBJ1-3
ASSPLLDTISGNAIY
>many|TRBV5-1|TRBJ2-7
ASSSGQVPYEQY
>few|TRBV20-1|TRBJ2-7
SARDPRLAGVYEQY
>few|TRBV11-2|TRBJ2-3
ASSLGFSDTQY
>many|TRBV11-3|TRBJ1-1
ASSLVVAEAF
>.|TRBV7-9|TRBJ2-1
ASSQGAGPGVSYNEQF
>few|TRBV19|TRBJ1-5
ASSIDHGRGGQPQH
>many|TRBV28|TRBJ2-5
ATEGGMIETQY
>once|TRBV6-5|TRBJ2-3
ASSYSQNTDTQY
>few|TRBV9|TRBJ2-2
ASSVFEPPTGELF
>few|TRBV14|TRBJ1-1
ASSPNRAVGTEAF